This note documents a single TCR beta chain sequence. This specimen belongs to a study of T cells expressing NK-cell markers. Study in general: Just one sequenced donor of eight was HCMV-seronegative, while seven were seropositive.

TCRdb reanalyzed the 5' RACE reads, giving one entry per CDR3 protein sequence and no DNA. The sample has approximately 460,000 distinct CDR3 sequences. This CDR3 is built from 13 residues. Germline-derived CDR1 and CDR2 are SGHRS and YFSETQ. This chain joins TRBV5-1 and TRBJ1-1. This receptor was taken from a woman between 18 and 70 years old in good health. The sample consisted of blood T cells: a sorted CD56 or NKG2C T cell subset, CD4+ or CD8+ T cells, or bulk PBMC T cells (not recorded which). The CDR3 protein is CASSLVMNTEAFF.